In its sample, the clone carrying this T cell receptor (beta chain) was seen many times. Its antigen is not known. V was clipped by 3 bases and J by 4 bases; unmatched bases: 4. Looked up from germline, CDR1 is SGHVS and CDR2 is FNYEAQ. The CDR3 is 15 amino acids. These data belong to a study of T cell repertoires in cytomegalovirus infection. Across the whole study: Newly reported HLA-C-restricted and thoroughly characterized HLA-B-restricted CMV epitopes were employed.

TCRdb analysed the reads with MiXCR anew, one entry per CDR3 protein. Among some 940,000 distinct CDR3 sequences listed, around 30% were seen once. Study-level points and caveats: The response measured ex vivo was dominated by TCR beta clonotypes (HLA-C-restricted and CMV-specific). Cumulative frequency (of public TCR beta family members) identified carriers of CMV plus the relevant HLA.

This clonotype originated in a human donor in good health (CMV status not recorded). Some clones in this sample may be carry-over from other donors' samples. The rearrangement joins TRBV7-6 to TRBJ1-1; 11 nucleotides agree with TRBD1. The sample was cultured CD8+ T cells from PBMCs, taken from culture after CMV antigen stimulation. The chain's CDR3 is CASSFPGTGGTEAFF. DNA of the CDR3: TGTGCCAGCAGCTTCCCCGGGACAGGGGGCACTGAAGCTTTCTTT.